This TCR beta chain is from a study of human T cells and chemical hapten exposure. The study's findings and limits: While controls formed fewer of them, expanded TCRs formed significantly more large CDR3 similarity clusters.

The ends were cut back, 5 bases at V and 4 bases at J, with 17 bases in the middle. Germline V gives CDR1 DFQATT, CDR2 SNEGSKA (reference sequence). This CDR3 is built from 15 residues. In TCRdb, the RACE reads were re-called with MiXCR into one record per CDR3 protein. The sample includes 97,000 or so distinct CDR3 sequences, roughly 27% seen only once; the top ten take around a tenth. This clonotype was observed many times. As yet, its antigen is unknown. Time point indicated: patch test 3, about 24 weeks after DPC sensitization. Treatment here: therapeutic diphenylcyclopropenone sensitization with weekly scalp DPC.

Here the sequenced sample was whole blood, taken in connection with sensitization to the hapten diphenylcyclopropenone (DPC). This chain uses TRBV20-1 with TRBJ2-2, with D possibly being TRBD2 (5 bases). The TCR sequence derives from a man aged 35 to 55 with alopecia areata. Some clones in this sample may be carry-over from other donors' samples. In nucleotides, the CDR3 is TGCAGTGCTTCGACCTCTCGGACTTTCACCGGGGAGCTGTTTTTT. This sequence encodes CSASTSRTFTGELFF.